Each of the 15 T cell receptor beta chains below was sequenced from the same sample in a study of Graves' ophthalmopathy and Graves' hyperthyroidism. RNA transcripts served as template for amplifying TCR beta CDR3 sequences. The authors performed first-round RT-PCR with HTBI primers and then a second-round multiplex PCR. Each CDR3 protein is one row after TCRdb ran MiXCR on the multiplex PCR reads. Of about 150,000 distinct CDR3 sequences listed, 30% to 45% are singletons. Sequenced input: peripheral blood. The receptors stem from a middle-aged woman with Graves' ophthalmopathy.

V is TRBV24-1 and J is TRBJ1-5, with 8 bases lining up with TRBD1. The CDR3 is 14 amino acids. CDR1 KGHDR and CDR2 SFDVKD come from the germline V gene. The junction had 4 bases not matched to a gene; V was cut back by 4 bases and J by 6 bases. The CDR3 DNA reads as TGTGCCACCAGTGAAAAGGACAGGGTTCAGCCCCAGCATTTT. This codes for CATSEKDRVQPQHF.

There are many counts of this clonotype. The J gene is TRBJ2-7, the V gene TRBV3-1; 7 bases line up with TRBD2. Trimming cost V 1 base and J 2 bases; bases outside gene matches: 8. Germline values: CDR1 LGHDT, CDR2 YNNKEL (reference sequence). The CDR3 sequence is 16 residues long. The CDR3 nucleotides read TGTGCCAGCAGCCAAGGGGGAGGGGTAGGTACCTACGAGCAGTACTTC. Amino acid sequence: CASSQGGGVGTYEQYF.

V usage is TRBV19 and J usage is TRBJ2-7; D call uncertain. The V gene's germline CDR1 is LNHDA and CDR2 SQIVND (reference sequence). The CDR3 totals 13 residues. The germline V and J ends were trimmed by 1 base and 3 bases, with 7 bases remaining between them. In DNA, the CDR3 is TGTGCCAGTAGTATAGGGTCGGACTACGAGCAGTACTTC. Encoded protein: CASSIGSDYEQYF.

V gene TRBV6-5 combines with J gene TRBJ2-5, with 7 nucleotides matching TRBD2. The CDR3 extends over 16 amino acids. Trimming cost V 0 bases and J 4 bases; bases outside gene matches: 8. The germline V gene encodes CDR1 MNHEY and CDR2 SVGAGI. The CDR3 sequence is CASSYSMTGGRETQYF. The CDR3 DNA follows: TGTGCCAGCAGTTACTCCATGACGGGGGGAAGAGAGACCCAGTACTTC.

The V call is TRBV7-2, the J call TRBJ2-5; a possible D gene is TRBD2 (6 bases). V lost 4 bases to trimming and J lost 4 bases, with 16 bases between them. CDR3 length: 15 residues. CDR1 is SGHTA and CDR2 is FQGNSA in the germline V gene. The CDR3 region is CASSSSAGLSETQYF. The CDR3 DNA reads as TGTGCCAGCAGCTCATCCGCGGGACTTTCAGAGACCCAGTACTTC. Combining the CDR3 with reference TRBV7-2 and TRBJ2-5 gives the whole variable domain GAGVSQSPSNKVTEKGKDVELRCDPISGHTALYWYRQSLGQGLEFLIYFQGNSAPDKSGLPSDRFSAERTGGSVSTLTIQRTQQEDSAVYLCASSSSAGLSETQYFGPGTRLLVL.

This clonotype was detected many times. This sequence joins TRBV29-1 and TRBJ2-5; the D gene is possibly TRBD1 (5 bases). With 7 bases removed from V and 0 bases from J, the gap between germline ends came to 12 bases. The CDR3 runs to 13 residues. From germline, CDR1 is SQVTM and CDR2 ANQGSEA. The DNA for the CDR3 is TGCAGCGAAGGGCAGGGTAACCAAGAGACCCAGTACTTC. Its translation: CSEGQGNQETQYF.

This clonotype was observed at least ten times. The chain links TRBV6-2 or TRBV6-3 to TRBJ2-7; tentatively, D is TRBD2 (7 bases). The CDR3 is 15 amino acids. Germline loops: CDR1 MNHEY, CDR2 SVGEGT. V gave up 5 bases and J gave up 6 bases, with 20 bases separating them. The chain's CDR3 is CASSNAGAGGGEQYF. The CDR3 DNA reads TGTGCCAGCAGTAACGCGGGGGCTGGAGGAGGCGAGCAGTACTTC.

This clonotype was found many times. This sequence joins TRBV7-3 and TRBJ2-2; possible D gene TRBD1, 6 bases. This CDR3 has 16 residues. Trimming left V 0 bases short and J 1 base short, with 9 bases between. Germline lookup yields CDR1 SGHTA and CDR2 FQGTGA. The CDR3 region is CASSLTGTRNTGELFF. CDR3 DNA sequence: TGTGCCAGCAGCTTAACCGGGACAAGGAACACCGGGGAGCTGTTTTTT.

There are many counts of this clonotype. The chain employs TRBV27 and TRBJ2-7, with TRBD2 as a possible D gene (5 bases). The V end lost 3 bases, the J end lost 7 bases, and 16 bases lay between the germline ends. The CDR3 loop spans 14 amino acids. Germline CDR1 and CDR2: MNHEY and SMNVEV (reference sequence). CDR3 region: CASSLWQSRGEQYF. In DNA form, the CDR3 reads TGTGCCAGCAGTTTGTGGCAGTCGCGAGGGGAGCAGTACTTC.

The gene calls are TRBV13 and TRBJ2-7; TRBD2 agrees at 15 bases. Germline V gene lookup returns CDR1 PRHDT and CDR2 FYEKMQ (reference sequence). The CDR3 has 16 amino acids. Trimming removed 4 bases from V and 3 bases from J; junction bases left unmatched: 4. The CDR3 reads CASSSGTSGRLYEQYF. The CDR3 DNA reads TGTGCCAGCAGCTCGGGGACTAGCGGGAGGCTCTACGAGCAGTACTTC.

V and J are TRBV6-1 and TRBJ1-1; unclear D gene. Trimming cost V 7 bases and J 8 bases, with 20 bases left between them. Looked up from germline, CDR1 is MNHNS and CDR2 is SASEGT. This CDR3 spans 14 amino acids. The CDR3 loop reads CASNNPQRPAEAFF. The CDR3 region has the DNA TGTGCCAGCAATAACCCCCAGAGGCCGGCGGAAGCTTTCTTT.

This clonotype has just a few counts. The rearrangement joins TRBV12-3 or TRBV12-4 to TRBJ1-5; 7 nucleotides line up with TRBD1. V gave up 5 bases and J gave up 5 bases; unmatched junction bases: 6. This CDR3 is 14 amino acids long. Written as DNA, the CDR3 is TGTGCCAGCAGTCCTGGACAGGCGTATCAGCCCCAGCATTTT. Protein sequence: CASSPGQAYQPQHF.

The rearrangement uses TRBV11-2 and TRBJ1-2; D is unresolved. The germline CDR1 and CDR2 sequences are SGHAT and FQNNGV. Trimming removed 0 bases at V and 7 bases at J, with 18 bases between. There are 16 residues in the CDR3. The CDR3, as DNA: TGTGCCAGCAGCTTAGACAGTGACCCTACGTGGGGTGGCTACACCTTC. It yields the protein CASSLDSDPTWGGYTF.

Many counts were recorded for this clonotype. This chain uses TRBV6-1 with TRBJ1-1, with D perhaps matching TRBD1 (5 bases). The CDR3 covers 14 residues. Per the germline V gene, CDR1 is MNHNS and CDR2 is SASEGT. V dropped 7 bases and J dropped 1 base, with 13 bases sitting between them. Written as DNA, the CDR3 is TGTGCCAGCAAACCGGGACCGACGAACACTGAAGCTTTCTTT. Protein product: CASKPGPTNTEAFF.

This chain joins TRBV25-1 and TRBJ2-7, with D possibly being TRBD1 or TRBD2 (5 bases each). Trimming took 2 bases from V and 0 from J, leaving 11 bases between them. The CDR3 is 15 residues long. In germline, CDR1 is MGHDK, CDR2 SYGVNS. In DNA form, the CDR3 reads TGTGCCAGCAGTGAAGAGGGGATTTCCTCCTACGAGCAGTACTTC. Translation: CASSEEGISSYEQYF.